Presented here are 26 T cell receptor beta chains from one specimen sequenced in a study of blood T cell repertoires in COVID-19. TCRdb's copy holds only in-frame clones and misses some; the assay was immunoSEQ multiplex PCR. The sample lists approximately 230,000 clones; 85% to 90% were seen once. The sequencing input was PBMCs or T cells enriched from blood (not recorded which). The receptor source for this set is a man aged 35 to 55 who had recovered from COVID-19.

This clone occurred once. The rearrangement joins TRBV30 to TRBJ1-6; the D is unclear. CDR1 is GTSNPN, CDR2 SVGIG, per germline (reference sequence). The CDR3 spans 16 residues. V gave up 0 bases and J gave up 0 bases, with 9 bases separating them. CDR3 in DNA: TGTGCCTGGAGTGTATATAGTGGCTCCTATAATTCACCCCTCCACTTT. As protein: CAWSVYSGSYNSPLHF.

This chain uses TRBV6-2 or TRBV6-3 with TRBJ1-3, with 7 bases identical to TRBD1. Germline V CDR1 and CDR2: MNHEY, SVGEGT. The CDR3 covers 15 residues. V trimming: 4 bases; J trimming: 0 bases; junction bases outside the gene matches: 3. The CDR3 reads CASSLDRNSGNTIYF. The DNA of the CDR3 is TGTGCCAGCAGTTTGGACAGGAACTCTGGAAACACCATATATTTT.

This rearrangement joins TRBV19 to TRBJ2-5; the D gene is possibly TRBD2 (6 bases). Germline-derived CDR1 and CDR2 are LNHDA and SQIVND (reference sequence). The CDR3 length is 13 residues. V lost 6 bases and J lost 4, with 12 bases in between. Here the CDR3 DNA reads TGTGCCAGTAGGGAGGGAGGATCAGAGACCCAGTACTTC. Amino acids: CASREGGSETQYF.

The J gene is TRBJ2-2, the V gene TRBV27; a possible D gene is TRBD1 (5 bases). Germline V gene sequence: CDR1 MNHEY, CDR2 SMNVEV (reference sequence). CDR3 length: 14 amino acids. V lost 5 bases, J lost 4 bases, and 11 bases lay in between. CDR3 residues: CASSRSRGTGELFF. DNA for the CDR3: TGTGCCAGCAGTCGCTCTAGGGGCACCGGGGAGCTGTTTTTT.

V is TRBV13 and J is TRBJ2-7; perhaps TRBD1 as D (6 bases). This CDR3 spans 14 amino acids. V was cut by 2 bases and J by 1 base, with 9 bases left in between. CDR1 is PRHDT, CDR2 FYEKMQ, per germline (reference sequence). CDR3 DNA sequence: TGTGCCAGCAGCTTAAGGGACACATCCTACGAGCAGTACTTC. This gives the protein CASSLRDTSYEQYF.

Only one count was recorded for this clone. V usage is TRBV6-5 and J usage is TRBJ1-5; 7 nucleotides align to TRBD1. Trimming took 7 bases from V and 5 from J; bases not matched to a gene: 5. This CDR3 region has 13 residues. Germline CDR1 MNHEY, CDR2 SVGAGI. As DNA, the CDR3 is TGTGCCAGCAAACGGGACAGCTATCAGCCCCAGCATTTT. It is translated as CASKRDSYQPQHF.

CDR3 DNA: TGTGCCAGTAGTATTGCGCCAGGGTTCAATGGTGAGCAGTTCTTC. Translated, it gives CASSIAPGFNGEQFF. The rearrangement uses TRBV19 and TRBJ2-1, with a tentative D call TRBD1 (5 bases). This CDR3 is built from 15 residues. Germline V lookup: CDR1 LNHDA, CDR2 SQIVND (reference sequence). Trimming took off 3 bases at V and 9 bases at J, with 18 bases between the two ends.

The chain uses TRBV6-5 and TRBJ1-1; 9 bases match TRBD1. V shed 5 bases, J shed 5 bases, and the junction held 3 bases outside the gene matches. CDR1 and CDR2 (germline): MNHEY, SVGAGI. There are 13 residues in the CDR3. The CDR3 nucleotides are TGTGCCAGCAGTCGCGGACAGGGGACTGAAGCTTTCTTT. It yields the protein CASSRGQGTEAFF.

This sequence joins TRBV2 and TRBJ1-4; no definite D call. Germline V gives CDR1 SNHLY, CDR2 FYNNEI. With 3 bases removed from V and 8 bases from J, the gap between germline ends came to 13 bases. This CDR3 region has 14 residues. The CDR3 DNA follows: TGTGCCAGCAGTGACGCCGGAGTTTTAGAAAAACTGTTTTTT. Protein sequence: CASSDAGVLEKLFF.

This clone was picked up a small number of times. This chain links TRBV19 with TRBJ1-5; TRBD1 matches 7 bases. The V and J ends lost 9 bases and 6 bases, in that order; junction bases with no gene match: 11. This CDR3 region has 14 residues. The germline V gene encodes CDR1 LNHDA and CDR2 SQIVND (reference sequence). The CDR3 DNA is TGTGCCAGCACGAGCAGGGGGGTAGGTCAGCCCCAGCATTTT. Protein: CASTSRGVGQPQHF.

CDR3 nucleotide sequence: TGTGCCATACCCCGGAGCCTCAAAAACATTCAGTACTTC. Translation: CAIPRSLKNIQYF. The chain combines TRBV21-1 with TRBJ2-4; TRBD2, the table's D call, lacks a check against the DNA. TRBV21-1 is a listed pseudogene. The CDR3 spans 13 residues.

V gene TRBV10-3 combines with J gene TRBJ2-5; 7 positions agree with TRBD2. The V gene end was trimmed by 6 bases and the J gene end by 2 bases; junction bases not matched to a gene: 9. The CDR3 has 15 residues. CDR1 and CDR2 (germline): ENHRY, SYGVKD. The DNA for the CDR3 is TGTGCCATCAGCGATCTGAGCGGGATTCAAGAGACCCAGTACTTC. It yields the protein CAISDLSGIQETQYF.

This chain joins TRBV3-1 (or the pseudogene TRBV3-2) and TRBJ1-2, with a weak D call TRBD1 (5 bases). The CDR3 is 14 amino acids. Germline CDR1 LGHDT, CDR2 YNNKEL (reference sequence). V lost 6 bases to trimming and J lost 7 bases, with 18 bases between them. CDR3 bases: TGTGCCAGCAGGCCCGCAGGGATCGGGTCTGGCTACACCTTC. Translated, it gives CASRPAGIGSGYTF.

This clone was picked up one time. The rearrangement links TRBV7-8 to TRBJ2-5; 9 bases match TRBD1. The length of the CDR3 is 16 residues. The germline CDR1 and CDR2 sequences are SGHVS and FQNEAQ. J was trimmed by 5 bases and V by 5 bases; bases with no gene match: 12. The CDR3 bases are TGTGCCAGCAGCCAACAACCGGGACAGGGATTTGAGACCCAGTACTTC. It specifies CASSQQPGQGFETQYF.

The J gene is TRBJ1-5, the V gene TRBV29-1; 11 bases map to TRBD1. Germline V lookup: CDR1 SQVTM, CDR2 ANQGSEA. J was trimmed by 0 bases and V by 5 bases; bases with no gene match: 12. The CDR3 contains 18 residues. CDR3 amino acids: CSVIPAGTGGYSNQPQHF. The CDR3 coding sequence is TGCAGCGTTATTCCCGCCGGGACAGGGGGTTATAGCAATCAGCCCCAGCATTTT.

The V and J genes are TRBV20-1 and TRBJ2-7; TRBD1 aligns across 10 bases. CDR3 length: 15 residues. Germline values: CDR1 DFQATT, CDR2 SNEGSKA (reference sequence). Trimming at V came to 3 bases and at J to 3 bases, leaving 8 bases not matched to a gene. CDR3 nucleotides: TGCAGTGCTAGTCTGCCGGGACAGGGGATCTACGAGCAGTACTTC. Its protein is CSASLPGQGIYEQYF.

The CDR3 here is CASSQTRTDHQPQHF. CDR3 coding DNA: TGCGCCAGCAGCCAGACAAGGACTGATCATCAGCCCCAGCATTTT. This rearrangement joins TRBV4-3 to TRBJ1-5; no clear D. Germline CDR1 and CDR2: LGHNA and YSLEER. The CDR3 extends over 15 amino acids. The germline V and J ends were trimmed by 3 bases and 5 bases, with 14 bases remaining between them.

V and J are TRBV19 and TRBJ2-1, with 8 bases matching TRBD2. The junction had 2 bases not matched to a gene; V was cut back by 9 bases and J by 10 bases. Germline CDR1 and CDR2: LNHDA and SQIVND (reference sequence). CDR3 length: 10 residues. The CDR3 DNA reads TGTGCCAGCGGGGGGGCAGAGCAGTTCTTC. The encoded protein is CASGGAEQFF.

The chain recombines TRBV7-6 with TRBJ1-2, with 7 bases lining up with TRBD1. Germline V lookup: CDR1 SGHVS, CDR2 FNYEAQ. The CDR3 is 13 amino acids. V lost 4 bases and J lost 2; bases outside the gene matches: 1. The CDR3 DNA reads TGTGCCAGCAGCTGGGGACAGAACTATGGCTACACCTTC. Translating gives CASSWGQNYGYTF.

This chain uses TRBV29-1 with TRBJ2-3; 13 nucleotides agree with TRBD2. Germline V lookup: CDR1 SQVTM, CDR2 ANQGSEA. The CDR3 extends over 14 amino acids. J lost 3 bases, V lost 6 bases, and 3 bases had no gene match. The CDR3 DNA follows: TGCAGCGTAGGACTAGCGGGGGAGACAGATACGCAGTATTTT. This translates into CSVGLAGETDTQYF.

This clone was seen a handful of times. This rearrangement joins TRBV5-5 to TRBJ1-3; 7 nucleotides agree with TRBD1. The V and J ends lost 2 bases and 0 bases, in that order; junction bases with no gene match: 2. CDR3 length equals 15 residues. Germline V CDR1 and CDR2: SGHKS, YYEKEE (reference sequence). CDR3 nucleotide sequence: TGTGCCAGCAGCTTTGGACAGGACTCTGGAAACACCATATATTTT. This gives the protein CASSFGQDSGNTIYF. Looking up the rest from reference TRBV5-5 and TRBJ1-3 gives the full variable domain: DAGVTQSPTHLIKTRGQQVTLRCSPISGHKSVSWYQQVLGQGPQFIFQYYEKEERGRGNFPDRFSARQFPNYSSELNVNALLLGDSALYLCASSFGQDSGNTIYFGEGSWLTVV.

The rearrangement joins TRBV7-2 to TRBJ2-2; 8 bases match TRBD1. CDR1 is SGHTA, CDR2 FQGNSA, per germline. Unmatched junction bases numbered 3, after V lost 2 bases and J lost 4 bases. This CDR3 is built from 15 residues. CDR3 sequence (DNA): TGTGCCAGCAGCTTAAGGACAGGGACCACCGGGGAGCTGTTTTTT. Protein product: CASSLRTGTTGELFF.

The CDR3 loop reads CASSLVSRKAFF. DNA for the CDR3: TGTGCCAGCAGCTTAGTGTCCAGGAAAGCTTTCTTT. The chain couples TRBV7-9 to TRBJ1-1; D unresolved. The germline V and J ends were trimmed by 1 base and 9 bases, with 9 bases remaining between them. The CDR3 length is 12 residues. Germline CDR1 reads SEHNR; CDR2 reads FQNEAQ (reference sequence).

The chain uses TRBV13 and TRBJ2-1; D possibly corresponds to TRBD2 (6 bases). Trimming removed 3 bases at V and 9 bases at J, with 15 bases between. The V gene's germline CDR1 is PRHDT and CDR2 FYEKMQ (reference sequence). CDR3 length: 14 residues. CDR3 sequence (DNA): TGTGCCAGCAGCTTGGTGGGAGGTTTTCGTGAGCAGTTCTTC. Protein sequence: CASSLVGGFREQFF.

The chain uses TRBV2 and TRBJ1-2, with TRBD1 as a possible D gene (6 bases). Germline CDR1 is SNHLY and CDR2 is FYNNEI. The CDR3 is 12 amino acids. CDR3 protein: CAKQGTSYGYTF. CDR3 sequence (DNA): TGTGCAAAACAGGGTACGAGCTATGGCTACACCTTC.

This chain joins TRBV5-4 and TRBJ1-6, with a weak D call TRBD1 (5 bases). The CDR3 loop spans 15 amino acids. The V gene lost 2 bases and the J gene lost 9 bases, with 15 bases spanning the gap. Germline loops: CDR1 SGHNT, CDR2 YYREEE (reference sequence). For the CDR3, the DNA is TGTGCCAGCAGCTTCGGGGGACGCGGAGGTTCACCCCTCCACTTT. Translating gives CASSFGGRGGSPLHF.